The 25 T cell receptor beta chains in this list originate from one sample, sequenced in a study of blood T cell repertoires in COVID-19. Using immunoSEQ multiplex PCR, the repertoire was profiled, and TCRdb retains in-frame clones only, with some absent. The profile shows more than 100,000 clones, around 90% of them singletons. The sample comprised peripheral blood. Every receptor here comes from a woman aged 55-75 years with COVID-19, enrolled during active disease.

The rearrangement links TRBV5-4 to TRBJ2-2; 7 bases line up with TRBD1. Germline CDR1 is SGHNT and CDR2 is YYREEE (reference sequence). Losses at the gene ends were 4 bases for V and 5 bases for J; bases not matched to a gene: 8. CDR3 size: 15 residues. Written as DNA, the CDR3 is TGTGCCAGCAGCCTAGACAGGGTTGGGACCGGGGAGCTGTTTTTT. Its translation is CASSLDRVGTGELFF.

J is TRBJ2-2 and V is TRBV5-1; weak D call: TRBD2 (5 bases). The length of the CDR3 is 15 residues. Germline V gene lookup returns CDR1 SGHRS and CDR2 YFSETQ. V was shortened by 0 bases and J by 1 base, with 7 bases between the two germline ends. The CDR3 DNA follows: TGCGCCAGCAGCTTGGCCGGGGTGAACACCGGGGAGCTGTTTTTT. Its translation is CASSLAGVNTGELFF.

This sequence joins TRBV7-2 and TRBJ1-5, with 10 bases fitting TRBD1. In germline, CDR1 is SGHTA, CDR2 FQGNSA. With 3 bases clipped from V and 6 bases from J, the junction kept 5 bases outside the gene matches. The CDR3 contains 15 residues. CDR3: CASSLGQGLAQPQHF. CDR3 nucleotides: TGTGCCAGCAGCTTGGGACAGGGGCTGGCTCAGCCCCAGCATTTT.

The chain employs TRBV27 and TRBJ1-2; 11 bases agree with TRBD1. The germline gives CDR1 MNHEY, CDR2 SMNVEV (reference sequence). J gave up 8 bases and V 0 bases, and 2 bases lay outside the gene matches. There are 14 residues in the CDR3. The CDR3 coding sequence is TGTGCCAGCAGTTTATCGGGGACAGGGGGGGGCTACACCTTC. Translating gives CASSLSGTGGGYTF.

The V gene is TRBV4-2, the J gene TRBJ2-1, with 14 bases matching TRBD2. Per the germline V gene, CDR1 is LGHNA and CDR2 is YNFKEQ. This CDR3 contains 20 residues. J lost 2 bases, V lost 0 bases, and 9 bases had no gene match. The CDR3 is CASSQESGTSGGSPYNEQFF. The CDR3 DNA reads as TGTGCCAGCAGCCAAGAAAGCGGGACTAGCGGGGGTAGTCCCTACAATGAGCAGTTCTTC.

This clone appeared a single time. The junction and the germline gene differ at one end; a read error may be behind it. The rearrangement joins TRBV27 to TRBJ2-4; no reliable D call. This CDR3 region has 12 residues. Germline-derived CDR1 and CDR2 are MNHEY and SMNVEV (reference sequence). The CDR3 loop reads CASRDTKSIQYF. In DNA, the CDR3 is TGTGCCAGCAGAGATACTAAAAGCATTCAGTACTTC.

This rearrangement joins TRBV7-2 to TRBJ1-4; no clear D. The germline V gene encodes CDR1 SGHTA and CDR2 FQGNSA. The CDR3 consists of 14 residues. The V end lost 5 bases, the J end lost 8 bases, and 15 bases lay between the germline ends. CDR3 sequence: CASSQDGEGEKLFF. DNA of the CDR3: TGTGCCAGCAGCCAGGACGGGGAAGGCGAAAAACTGTTTTTT.

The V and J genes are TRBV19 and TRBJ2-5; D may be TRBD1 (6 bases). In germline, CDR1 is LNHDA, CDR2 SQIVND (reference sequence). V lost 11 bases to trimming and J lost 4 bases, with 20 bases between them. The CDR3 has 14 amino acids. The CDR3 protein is CASKQQGSGETQYF. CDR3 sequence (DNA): TGTGCCTCAAAGCAACAGGGATCGGGAGAGACCCAGTACTTC.

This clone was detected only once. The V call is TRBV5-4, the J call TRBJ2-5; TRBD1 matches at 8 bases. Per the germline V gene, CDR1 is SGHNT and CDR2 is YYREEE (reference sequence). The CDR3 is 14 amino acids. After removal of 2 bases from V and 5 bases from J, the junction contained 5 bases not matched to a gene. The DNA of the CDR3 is TGTGCCAGCAGCTTCAGGGGGCCGGGGGAGACCCAGTACTTC. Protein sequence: CASSFRGPGETQYF.

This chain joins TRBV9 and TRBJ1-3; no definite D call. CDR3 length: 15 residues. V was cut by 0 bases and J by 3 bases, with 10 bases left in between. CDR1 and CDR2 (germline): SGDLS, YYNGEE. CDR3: CASSVDQAHGNTIYF. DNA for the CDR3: TGTGCCAGCAGCGTAGATCAGGCCCATGGAAACACCATATATTTT.

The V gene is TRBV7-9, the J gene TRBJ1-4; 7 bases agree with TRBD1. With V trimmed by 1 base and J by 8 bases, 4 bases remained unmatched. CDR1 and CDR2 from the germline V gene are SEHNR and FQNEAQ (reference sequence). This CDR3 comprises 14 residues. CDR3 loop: CASSLVGQVEKLFF. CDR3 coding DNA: TGTGCCAGCAGCTTAGTTGGACAGGTAGAAAAACTGTTTTTT.

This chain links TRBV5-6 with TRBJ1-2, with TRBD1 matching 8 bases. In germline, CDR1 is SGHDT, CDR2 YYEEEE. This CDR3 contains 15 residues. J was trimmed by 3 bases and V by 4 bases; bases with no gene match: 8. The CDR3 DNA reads TGTGCCAGCAGCCGGACAGGGACGTTCGACTATGGCTACACCTTC. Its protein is CASSRTGTFDYGYTF. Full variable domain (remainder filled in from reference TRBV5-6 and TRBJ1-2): DAGVTQSPTHLIKTRGQQVTLRCSPKSGHDTVSWYQQALGQGPQFIFQYYEEEERQRGNFPDRFSGHQFPNYSSELNVNALLLGDSALYLCASSRTGTFDYGYTFGSGTRLTVV.

The CDR3, as DNA: TGTGCCAGCAGCTTACTGACTAGTAGGGAGACCCAGTACTTC. Its translation: CASSLLTSRETQYF. The chain is built from TRBV7-2 and TRBJ2-5, with D possibly TRBD2 on 6 matching bases. The CDR3 runs 14 residues. Between the trimmed V and J ends, which lost 2 bases and 5 bases, there was a span of 12 bases. Germline assignment: CDR1 SGHTA and CDR2 FQGNSA.

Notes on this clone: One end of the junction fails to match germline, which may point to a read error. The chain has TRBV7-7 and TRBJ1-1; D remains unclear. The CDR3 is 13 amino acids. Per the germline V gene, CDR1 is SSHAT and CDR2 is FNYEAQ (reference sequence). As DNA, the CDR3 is TGTGCTAGCAGCTCAAATCGGGACACTGAAGCTTTCTTT. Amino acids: CASSSNRDTEAFF. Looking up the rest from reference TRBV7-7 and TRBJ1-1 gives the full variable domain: GAGVSQSPRYKVTKRGQDVTLRCDPISSHATLYWYQQALGQGPEFLTYFNYEAQPDKSGLPSDRFSAERPEGSISTLTIQRTEQRDSAMYRCASSSNRDTEAFFGQGTRLTVV.

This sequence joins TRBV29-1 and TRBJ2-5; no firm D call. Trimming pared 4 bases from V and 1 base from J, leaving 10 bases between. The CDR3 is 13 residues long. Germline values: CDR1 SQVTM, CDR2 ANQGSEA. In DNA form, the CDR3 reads TGCAGCGTTGTCAGAAACCTCCAAGAGACCCAGTACTTC. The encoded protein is CSVVRNLQETQYF.

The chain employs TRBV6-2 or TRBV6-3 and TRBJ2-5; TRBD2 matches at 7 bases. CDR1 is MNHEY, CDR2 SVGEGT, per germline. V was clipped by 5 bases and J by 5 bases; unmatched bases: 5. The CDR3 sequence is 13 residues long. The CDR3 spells CASSDSGWETQYF. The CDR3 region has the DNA TGTGCCAGCAGTGATAGCGGGTGGGAGACCCAGTACTTC.

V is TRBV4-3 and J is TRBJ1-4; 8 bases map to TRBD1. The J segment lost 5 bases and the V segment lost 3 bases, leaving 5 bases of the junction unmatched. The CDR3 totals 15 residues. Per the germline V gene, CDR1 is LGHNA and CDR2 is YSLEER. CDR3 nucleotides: TGCGCCAGCAGCCAGAACAGGGGGGGGAATGAAAAACTGTTTTTT. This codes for CASSQNRGGNEKLFF.

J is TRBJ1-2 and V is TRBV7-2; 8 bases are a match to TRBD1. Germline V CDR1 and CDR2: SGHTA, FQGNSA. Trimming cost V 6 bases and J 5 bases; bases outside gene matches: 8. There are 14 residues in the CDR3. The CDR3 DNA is TGTGCCAGCAGTAACGCAGGGGGCGCTTATGGCTACACCTTC. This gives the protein CASSNAGGAYGYTF.

The CDR3 DNA reads as TGTGCCAGCTCACCCCTAGGGCAGGGGAGCTATGGCTACACCTTC. It encodes CASSPLGQGSYGYTF. This rearrangement joins TRBV18 to TRBJ1-2; tentatively, D is TRBD1 (6 bases). The CDR3 extends over 15 amino acids. Germline values: CDR1 KGHSH, CDR2 LQKENI. Trimming removed 3 bases at V and 4 bases at J, with 15 bases between.

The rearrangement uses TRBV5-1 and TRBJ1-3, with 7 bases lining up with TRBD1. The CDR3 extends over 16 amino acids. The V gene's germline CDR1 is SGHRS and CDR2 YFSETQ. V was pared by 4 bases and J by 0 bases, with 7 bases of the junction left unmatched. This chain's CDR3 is CASSPKRDSSGNTIYF. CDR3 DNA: TGCGCCAGCAGCCCCAAAAGGGACAGCTCTGGAAACACCATATATTTT. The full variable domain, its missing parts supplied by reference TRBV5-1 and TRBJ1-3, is KAGVTQTPRYLIKTRGQQVTLSCSPISGHRSVSWYQQTPGQGLQFLFEYFSETQRNKGNFPGRFSGRQFSNSRSEMNVSTLELGDSALYLCASSPKRDSSGNTIYFGEGSWLTVV.

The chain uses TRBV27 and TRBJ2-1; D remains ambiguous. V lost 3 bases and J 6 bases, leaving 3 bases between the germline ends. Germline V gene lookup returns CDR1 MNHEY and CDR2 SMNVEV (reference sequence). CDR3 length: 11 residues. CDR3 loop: CASSFSNEQFF. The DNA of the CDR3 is TGTGCCAGCAGTTTCTCCAATGAGCAGTTCTTC.

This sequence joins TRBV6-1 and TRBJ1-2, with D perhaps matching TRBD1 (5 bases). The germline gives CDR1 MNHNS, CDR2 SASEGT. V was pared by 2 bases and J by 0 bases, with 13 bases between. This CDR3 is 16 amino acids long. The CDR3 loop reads CASSERHRPPNYGYTF. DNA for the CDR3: TGTGCCAGCAGTGAAAGACACAGGCCACCTAACTATGGCTACACCTTC.

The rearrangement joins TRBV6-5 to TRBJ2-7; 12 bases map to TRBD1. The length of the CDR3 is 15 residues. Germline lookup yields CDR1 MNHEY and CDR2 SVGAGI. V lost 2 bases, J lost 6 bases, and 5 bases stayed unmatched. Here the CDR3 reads CASSYLGQGAGEQYF. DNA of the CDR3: TGTGCCAGCAGTTACCTGGGACAGGGGGCTGGCGAGCAGTACTTC.

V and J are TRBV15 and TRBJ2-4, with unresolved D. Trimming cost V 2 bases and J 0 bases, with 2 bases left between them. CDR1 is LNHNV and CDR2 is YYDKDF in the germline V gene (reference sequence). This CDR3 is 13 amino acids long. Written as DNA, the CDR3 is TGTGCCACCAGCAGACTAGCCAAAAACATTCAGTACTTC. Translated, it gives CATSRLAKNIQYF.

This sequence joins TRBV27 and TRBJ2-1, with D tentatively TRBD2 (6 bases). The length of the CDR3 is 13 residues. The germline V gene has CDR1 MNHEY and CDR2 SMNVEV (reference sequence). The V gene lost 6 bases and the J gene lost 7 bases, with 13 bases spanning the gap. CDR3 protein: CASRWGGENEQFF. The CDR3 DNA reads TGTGCCAGCAGGTGGGGAGGCGAGAATGAGCAGTTCTTC.